The 6 T cell receptor beta chains below all came from one sample that was sequenced in a study of blood T cell repertoires in COVID-19. Method: immunoSEQ multiplex PCR; TCRdb's copy keeps in-frame clones and lacks some. The repertoire holds fewer than 200,000 clones, with around 87% as singletons. Sequencing input: peripheral blood. The receptors were sampled from an elderly woman with COVID-19, enrolled during active disease.

The chain has TRBV7-8 and TRBJ2-5, with D perhaps matching TRBD2 (5 bases). CDR3 length: 14 amino acids. The V end was cut by 4 bases, the J end by 5 bases, with 14 bases between. Germline CDR1 and CDR2: SGHVS and FQNEAQ. The CDR3, as DNA: TGTGCCAGCAGCTCCCGGAGGAGTATGGAGACCCAGTACTTC. It yields the protein CASSSRRSMETQYF. Supplemented by reference TRBV7-8 and TRBJ2-5, the full variable domain reads GAGVSQSPRYKVAKRGQDVALRCDPISGHVSLFWYQQALGQGPEFLTYFQNEAQLDKSGLPSDRFFAERPEGSVSTLKIQRTQQEDSAVYLCASSSRRSMETQYFGPGTRLLVL.

The chain links TRBV10-3 to TRBJ1-5, with TRBD1 matching 7 bases. The CDR3 runs to 15 residues. Germline CDR1 is ENHRY and CDR2 is SYGVKD. V lost 6 bases to trimming and J lost 0 bases; unmatched junction nucleotides: 5. The CDR3 DNA is TGTGCCATCAGGGGCGGACAGGATAGCAATCAGCCCCAGCATTTT. This codes for CAIRGGQDSNQPQHF.

The chain joins TRBV5-4 to TRBJ2-3; D remains unclear. Germline V gene data show CDR1 as SGHNT and CDR2 as YYREEE (reference sequence). V was shortened by 0 bases and J by 4 bases, with 9 bases between the two germline ends. CDR3 length: 14 residues. CDR3 bases: TGTGCCAGCAGCTTGGTGGCAGAGGCAGATACGCAGTATTTT. Its protein is CASSLVAEADTQYF.

The chain carries TRBV5-1 and TRBJ2-7; TRBD1 might be the D (6 bases). The CDR3 consists of 15 residues. In germline, CDR1 is SGHRS, CDR2 YFSETQ. V was trimmed by 0 bases and J by 2 bases, leaving 12 bases between them. The CDR3 spells CASSLGGHQTYEQYF. In nucleotides, the CDR3 is TGCGCCAGCAGCTTGGGGGGACACCAAACCTACGAGCAGTACTTC.

The J gene is TRBJ1-2, the V gene TRBV4-2; D might be TRBD1 (5 bases). Trimming removed 2 bases from V and 6 bases from J, with 13 bases in between. The germline gives CDR1 LGHNA, CDR2 YNFKEQ. This CDR3 has 14 residues. CDR3 region: CASSQLRERNGYTF. DNA for the CDR3: TGTGCCAGCAGCCAACTCAGGGAAAGGAATGGCTACACCTTC.

The V and J genes are TRBV5-6 and TRBJ2-7; possible D gene TRBD2, 5 bases. This CDR3 has 12 residues. The V end was cut by 0 bases, the J end by 4 bases, with 5 bases between. Germline V lookup: CDR1 SGHDT, CDR2 YYEEEE. CDR3 nucleotides: TGTGCCAGCAGCTTGGGGACTTACGAGCAGTACTTC. This sequence encodes CASSLGTYEQYF.